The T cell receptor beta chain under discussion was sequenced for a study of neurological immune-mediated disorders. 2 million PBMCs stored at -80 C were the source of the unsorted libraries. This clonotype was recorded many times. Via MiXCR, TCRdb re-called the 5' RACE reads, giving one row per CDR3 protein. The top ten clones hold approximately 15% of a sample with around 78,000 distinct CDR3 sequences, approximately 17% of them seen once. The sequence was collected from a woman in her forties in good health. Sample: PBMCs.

The CDR3 nucleotides read TGCGCCAGCAGCCAGAGGGGGGGGACCCCTGAAGCTTTCTTT. Protein product: CASSQRGGTPEAFF. The chain combines TRBV5-1 with TRBJ1-1; a possible D gene is TRBD1 (6 bases). The ends were cut back, 4 bases at V and 6 bases at J, with 16 bases in the middle. The germline gives CDR1 SGHRS, CDR2 YFSETQ. The CDR3 has 14 amino acids.